Listed here are 16 T cell receptor beta chains from one sample, sequenced in a study of T cells in Graves' hyperthyroidism and ophthalmopathy. Regions amplified from RNA transcripts were the TCR beta CDR3 regions. An initial round of RT-PCR targeting the TCR CDR3 relied on the HTBI primer set. TCRdb fed the multiplex PCR reads into MiXCR, producing one record per CDR3 protein. The sample lists 350,000 to 400,000 distinct CDR3 sequences, more than 12% occurring once. The material sequenced was blood. These receptor sequences come from a woman aged 30 to 39 with Graves' hyperthyroidism.

This clonotype was seen at least ten times. This chain uses TRBV7-9 with TRBJ2-5; D call uncertain. Trimming stripped 3 bases from V and 13 bases from J, with 15 bases between. There are 12 residues in the CDR3. Germline CDR1 is SEHNR and CDR2 is FQNEAQ (reference sequence). CDR3 bases: TGTGCCAGCAGCTTGGGGATGGATCCTCTGTACTTC. Amino acid sequence: CASSLGMDPLYF.

This clonotype occurred many times. The V gene is TRBV5-1, the J gene TRBJ2-1, with D unclear. Germline V gene sequence: CDR1 SGHRS, CDR2 YFSETQ. V gave up 0 bases and J gave up 2 bases, with 12 bases separating them. This CDR3 has 16 amino acids. The CDR3 nucleotides are TGCGCCAGCAGCTTGGCCGACGGGTTAACCTACAATGAGCAGTTCTTC. It specifies CASSLADGLTYNEQFF.

This clonotype was seen at least ten times. The V gene is TRBV20-1, the J gene TRBJ2-1; D tentatively reads TRBD1 or TRBD2 (6 bases each). V lost 7 bases and J 3 bases, leaving 16 bases between the germline ends. The CDR3 has 14 amino acids. From germline, CDR1 is DFQATT and CDR2 SNEGSKA (reference sequence). CDR3 nucleotide sequence: TGCAGTGTTGAGGGGGTGGGAGGCTACAATGAGCAGTTCTTC. It translates to CSVEGVGGYNEQFF.

This clonotype has at least ten counts. V gene TRBV3-1 combines with J gene TRBJ2-5; tentatively, D is TRBD1 or TRBD2 (5 bases each). The V end was cut by 3 bases, the J end by 7 bases, with 21 bases between. This CDR3 has 16 amino acids. Germline V CDR1 and CDR2: LGHDT, YNNKEL (reference sequence). The CDR3 region is CASSQGRTSAFGTQYF. In DNA, the CDR3 is TGTGCCAGCAGCCAGGGACGTACGTCAGCGTTCGGGACCCAGTACTTC.

This clonotype has more than one count but fewer than ten. The chain has TRBV12-3 or TRBV12-4 and TRBJ2-2, with D unclear. This CDR3 is 13 amino acids long. Trimming took off 2 bases at V and 6 bases at J, with 7 bases between the two ends. This CDR3 is CASSLRDAGELFF. CDR3 DNA: TGTGCCAGCAGTTTACGAGATGCCGGGGAGCTGTTTTTT.

This clonotype was picked up many times. The chain couples TRBV27 to TRBJ2-1, with 7 bases matching TRBD2. The CDR3 is made up of 16 amino acids. With V trimmed by 5 bases and J by 5 bases, 12 bases remained unmatched. Germline CDR1 is MNHEY and CDR2 is SMNVEV (reference sequence). CDR3 in DNA: TGTGCCAGCAGTCCCCACTCTAGCGGACTAAACAATGAGCAGTTCTTC. It yields the protein CASSPHSSGLNNEQFF.

The genes are TRBV6-1 and TRBJ2-5; the D call may be TRBD1 or TRBD2 (5 bases each). Trimming took off 6 bases at V and 4 bases at J, with 15 bases between the two ends. The CDR3 length is 14 residues. The germline gives CDR1 MNHNS, CDR2 SASEGT. The CDR3, as DNA: TGTGCCAGCAGAGGTGGGACGGGTGTAGAGACCCAGTACTTC. Translated: CASRGGTGVETQYF.

This clonotype came up a few times. This chain links TRBV28 with TRBJ2-5; tentative D call: TRBD1 (6 bases). V was clipped by 7 bases and J by 0 bases, with 12 bases between them. Germline values: CDR1 MDHEN, CDR2 SYDVKM. The CDR3 loop spans 14 amino acids. The CDR3 loop reads CASIQGGHQETQYF. DNA for the CDR3: TGTGCCAGCATCCAAGGGGGACACCAAGAGACCCAGTACTTC.

Ten or more counts support this clonotype. The CDR3: CASSLVGGRGNEQFF. CDR3 coding DNA: TGTGCCAGCAGCTTAGTGGGCGGGAGAGGCAATGAGCAGTTCTTC. The rearrangement joins TRBV7-6 to TRBJ2-1, with TRBD2 identical over 7 bases. This CDR3 has 15 amino acids. Germline V CDR1 and CDR2: SGHVS, FNYEAQ. The V and J ends lost 1 base and 6 bases, in that order; junction bases with no gene match: 6. The full variable domain, rest sourced from reference TRBV7-6 and TRBJ2-1, is GAGVSQSPRYKVTKRGQDVALRCDPISGHVSLYWYRQALGQGPEFLTYFNYEAQQDKSGLPNDRFSAERPEGSISTLTIQRTEQRDSAMYRCASSLVGGRGNEQFFGPGTRLTVL.

This clonotype has just a few counts. The J gene is TRBJ2-1, the V gene TRBV3-1; 8 positions match TRBD2. CDR3 length: 16 residues. The V gene end was trimmed by 5 bases and the J gene end by 0 bases; junction bases not matched to a gene: 6. Germline V CDR1 and CDR2: LGHDT, YNNKEL (reference sequence). CDR3: CASSSIAGTSYNEQFF. CDR3 nucleotide sequence: TGTGCCAGCAGCTCTATAGCGGGAACCTCCTACAATGAGCAGTTCTTC.

This clonotype has at least ten counts. The chain carries TRBV24-1 and TRBJ2-3; 8 bases map to TRBD1. The J segment lost 8 bases and the V segment lost 3 bases, leaving 15 bases of the junction unmatched. Per germline, CDR1 KGHDR and CDR2 SFDVKD. The CDR3 is made up of 17 amino acids. CDR3 coding DNA: TGTGCCACCAGTGATGCACCCCGGACAGGGAGCTTAGGTACGCAGTATTTT. As protein: CATSDAPRTGSLGTQYF.

This clonotype was seen more than once but under ten times. The chain is built from TRBV5-1 and TRBJ2-3; D tentatively reads TRBD1 or TRBD2 (6 bases each). The CDR3 spans 16 residues. The germline CDR1 and CDR2 sequences are SGHRS and YFSETQ. V was trimmed by 5 bases and J by 0 bases, leaving 16 bases between them. In DNA, the CDR3 is TGCGCCAGCAGTTCCCGTGGAGGGGGAAGCACAGATACGCAGTATTTT. It yields the protein CASSSRGGGSTDTQYF.

This clonotype was observed a few times. J is TRBJ2-5 and V is TRBV7-9; D gene ambiguous. Trimming took 0 bases from V and 1 from J, leaving 12 bases between them. The CDR3 is 16 residues long. CDR1 and CDR2 from the germline V gene are SEHNR and FQNEAQ (reference sequence). This CDR3 is CASSLAVTAAQETQYF. The CDR3 bases are TGTGCCAGCAGCTTAGCGGTCACAGCTGCCCAAGAGACCCAGTACTTC.

For this clonotype: A much bigger clone sits one base away, suggesting this may be a read error. The chain has TRBV12-3 or TRBV12-4 and TRBJ2-5; 8 bases map to TRBD1. The CDR3 is 13 amino acids. V was pared by 9 bases and J by 5 bases, with 8 bases of the junction left unmatched. CDR3 sequence reads: CASGNRGFETQYF. The CDR3 DNA reads TGTGCCAGTGGGAACAGGGGGTTTGAGACCCAGTACTTC.

This clonotype was counted between two and nine times. This chain uses TRBV28 with TRBJ2-3; 7 nucleotides agree with TRBD1. After removal of 3 bases from V and 2 bases from J, the junction contained 8 bases not matched to a gene. Germline V gene sequence: CDR1 MDHEN, CDR2 SYDVKM. There are 16 residues in the CDR3. The CDR3 coding sequence is TGTGCCAGCAGTTTGCGGCAGGGGGTTTCCACAGATACGCAGTATTTT. This sequence encodes CASSLRQGVSTDTQYF.

This clonotype was seen more than once but under ten times. This clone may be a read error of a much larger clone one base away. This CDR3 is CARSILAGYAEAFF. The CDR3 nucleotides read TGTGCCCGTAGTATTTTGGCAGGGTACGCTGAAGCTTTCTTT. The chain combines TRBV19 with TRBJ1-1; perhaps TRBD1 as D (5 bases). This CDR3 spans 14 amino acids. Looked up from germline, CDR1 is LNHDA and CDR2 is SQIVND (reference sequence).